These T cell receptor beta chains were read from a single sample in a study of cytomegalovirus exposure and HLA in healthy donors. Using immunoSEQ multiplex PCR, the repertoire was profiled, and TCRdb retains in-frame clones only, with some absent. The sample yields 130,000 or so clones, roughly 84% seen once. Specimen: PBMCs. Receptors originate from a woman aged 18-29 years in good health and CMV-seropositive. The CDR3 runs from the conserved cysteine through the conserved F or W. The D gene is left open where the match is weak. Clone size, where shown, is once, few, many, or a class for clones that have expanded.

V gene,D gene,J gene,clone size,CDR3 DNA,CDR3 protein
TRBV18,NA,TRBJ2-1,NA,TGTGCCAGCTCACTTTTAACAGGTACCCACAATGAGCAGTTCTTC,CASSLLTGTHNEQFF
TRBV19,TRBD1,TRBJ2-7,once,TGTGCCAGTTCTTCAAATCAGGGGGTCGGAGAGCAGTACTTC,CASSSNQGVGEQYF
TRBV2,TRBD2,TRBJ2-2,NA,TGTGCCAGCAGCGGGACTAGCGGGGGGGCGAACACCGGGGAGCTGTTTTTT,CASSGTSGGANTGELFF
TRBV7-9,NA,TRBJ2-7,NA,TGTGCCAGCAGCCGTCCAAACATACAGGGTTGGGAGCAGTACTTC,CASSRPNIQGWEQYF
TRBV28,TRBD1,TRBJ1-1,NA,TGTGCCAGCAGTCCCTACGGACAGGCAACTGAAGCTTTCTTT,CASSPYGQATEAFF
TRBV6-1,NA,TRBJ2-7,NA,TGTGCCAGCAGTGGTGACAGCTACGAGCAGTACTTC,CASSGDSYEQYF
TRBV7-4,NA,TRBJ1-5,once,TGTGCCAGCAGCTTAGTAGGGGTGGAAGACAATCAGCCCCAGCATTTT,CASSLVGVEDNQPQHF
TRBV5-1,NA,TRBJ1-1,NA,TGCGCCAGCAGCTTGGTGGCGGGGGACACTGAAGCTTTCTTT,CASSLVAGDTEAFF
TRBV2,TRBD1,TRBJ2-2,NA,TGTGCCAGTGGACAGGGGCCCACCGGGGAGCTGTTTTTT,CASGQGPTGELFF
TRBV25-1,TRBD1,TRBJ1-4,NA,TGTGCCAGCAGGGAGACAGGGGGTCTCTGGACAACTAATGAAAAACTGTTTTTT,CASRETGGLWTTNEKLFF
TRBV5-4,NA,TRBJ2-3,few,TGTGCCAGCAGCTTGGCCGGTAGCCCGCCGGATACGCAGTATTTT,CASSLAGSPPDTQYF
TRBV25-1,TRBD1,TRBJ1-5,NA,TGTGCCAGCAGTCCGGGACAGGGGACGGATCAGCCCCAGCATTTT,CASSPGQGTDQPQHF
TRBV29-1,TRBD1,TRBJ1-2,NA,TGCAGCGTTGACTTAGGACAGGGCTATGGCTACACCTTC,CSVDLGQGYGYTF
TRBV28,TRBD1,TRBJ1-5,NA,TGTGCCAGCGAGGGACAGCTCCTCAATCAGCCCCAGCATTTT,CASEGQLLNQPQHF
TRBV9,TRBD1,TRBJ1-3,NA,TGTGCCAGCAGCGTAGCGACAGGGGGCAAAGGGACTGGAAACACCATATATTTT,CASSVATGGKGTGNTIYF
TRBV5-1,NA,TRBJ1-1,NA,TGCGCCAGCAGCTTCTCAGGAGGGGACACTGAAGCTTTCTTT,CASSFSGGDTEAFF
TRBV7-2,TRBD1,TRBJ2-5,once,TGTGCCAGCAGCCGGGGGACAGGCGAGACCCAGTACTTC,CASSRGTGETQYF
TRBV12-2,NA,TRBJ2-1,NA,TGTGCAAGTCGCTTACGGACTAGCGGGGTTTCCTACAATGAGCAGTTCTTC,CASRLRTSGVSYNEQFF
TRBV5-1,NA,TRBJ1-4,NA,TGCGCCAGCAGCTCAATGGGCAGGGGACTGTTTTTT,CASSSMGRGLFF
TRBV4-1,TRBD2,TRBJ2-2,few,TGCGCCAGCAGACTAGCGGGGGGCCCCGGGGAGCTGTTTTTT,CASRLAGGPGELFF
TRBV11-2,TRBD1,TRBJ1-2,NA,TGTGCCAGCGGACAGGGGTACTATGGCTACACCTTC,CASGQGYYGYTF
TRBV7-2,TRBD1,TRBJ2-1,NA,TGTGCCAGCAGCTTAGGGACAGGCTCCTACAATGAGCAGTTCTTC,CASSLGTGSYNEQFF
TRBV29-1,TRBD2,TRBJ2-1,NA,TGCAGCGTTGTGATTAGCGGGGTCAATGAGCAGTTCTTC,CSVVISGVNEQFF
TRBV28,NA,TRBJ1-4,once,TGTGCCAGCACGGGAGGGGGGACTGAGGACGTGGCGAGGGGATTGTTTTTT,CASTGGGTEDVARGLFF
TRBV10-3,NA,TRBJ2-7,NA,TGTGCCATCAGTGGGTCACGGGACTTCGAGCAGTACTTC,CAISGSRDFEQYF
TRBV5-1,TRBD1,TRBJ1-6,NA,TGCGCCAGCAGCTTGGAATCTTTGACAGGGAGTACACCCCTCCACTTT,CASSLESLTGSTPLHF
TRBV10-3,NA,TRBJ2-3,once,TGTGCCATCAGTGAGTCTAGAACAGGGAGCACAGATACGCAGTATTTT,CAISESRTGSTDTQYF
TRBV25-1,NA,TRBJ2-1,NA,TGTGCCAGCATGGGGATACGGGGTTATGAGCAGTTCTTC,CASMGIRGYEQFF
TRBV5-1,TRBD2,TRBJ2-1,NA,TGCGCCAGCAGTCCGGGGACTAGCGGGGAGTACAATGAGCAGTTCTTC,CASSPGTSGEYNEQFF
TRBV2,TRBD2,TRBJ2-1,NA,TGTGCCGGGGGACTAGCGTACAATGAGCAGTTCTTC,CAGGLAYNEQFF
TRBV6-1,TRBD1,TRBJ1-3,NA,TGTGCCAGCAGGGACAGGGGTGGAAACACCATATATTTT,CASRDRGGNTIYF
TRBV7-9,TRBD1,TRBJ1-1,NA,TGTGCCAGCAGCGGCAGACAGGGAGTTTCGAACACTGAAGCTTTCTTT,CASSGRQGVSNTEAFF
TRBV25-1,NA,TRBJ2-7,NA,TGTGCCAGCAGTGAAGAGGAGGGGTTCCATTACGAGCAGTACTTC,CASSEEEGFHYEQYF
TRBV18,TRBD1,TRBJ2-3,NA,TGTGCCAGCTCACCACAGGACAGGTATCCAGATACGCAGTATTTT,CASSPQDRYPDTQYF
TRBV5-1,NA,TRBJ2-5,NA,TGCGCCAGCAGCTTGGGGGAGGTGGAGACCCAGTACTTC,CASSLGEVETQYF
TRBV30,NA,TRBJ1-3,NA,TGTGCCTGGAGTTCGGGAGGAAACACCATATATTTT,CAWSSGGNTIYF
TRBV4-1,NA,TRBJ2-3,NA,TGCGCCAGCAGCCAAGTTGGGGGCACTGATACGCAGTATTTT,CASSQVGGTDTQYF
TRBV5-5,NA,TRBJ1-1,few,TGTGCCAGCAGCTTGGGGGGCCCCTGGGCGGTGAACACTGAAGCTTTCTTT,CASSLGGPWAVNTEAFF
TRBV5-5,NA,TRBJ1-1,NA,TGTGCCAGCAGCTCTGAGGCCTCCAGCCCTATACCAGCTTTCTTT,CASSSEASSPIPAFF
TRBV5-1,TRBD2,TRBJ2-3,NA,TGCGCCAGCAGCTTGGACCTAGCGGGGGGCACAGATACGCAGTATTTT,CASSLDLAGGTDTQYF
TRBV6-5,TRBD1,TRBJ2-2,NA,TGTGCCAGCAGGACAGGGGTCACCGGGGAGCTGTTTTTT,CASRTGVTGELFF
TRBV5-6,NA,TRBJ1-6,NA,TGTGCCAGCAGCTCCATCGGGAGCTCCTATAATTCACCCCTCCACTTT,CASSSIGSSYNSPLHF
TRBV10-2,TRBD2,TRBJ2-7,NA,TGCGCCAGCAGTGAGTCAAGTATGGCTAGCGGGGGTTACGAGCAGTACTTC,CASSESSMASGGYEQYF
TRBV7-2,NA,TRBJ2-3,NA,TGTGCCAGCAGCTTAGGTTCGGGACACAACACAGATACGCAGTATTTT,CASSLGSGHNTDTQYF
TRBV29-1,TRBD1,TRBJ2-7,NA,TGCAGCGTTGAACGGGACAGGGGCAACGAGCAGTACTTC,CSVERDRGNEQYF
TRBV7-6,NA,TRBJ2-6,few,TGTGCCAGCAGCCAAAGGACTGCTGGGGCCAACGTCCTGACTTTC,CASSQRTAGANVLTF
TRBV2,NA,TRBJ2-5,NA,TGTGCCAGCAGTCTACAGGGAGAAGAGACCCAGTACTTC,CASSLQGEETQYF
TRBV10-3,NA,TRBJ2-2,once,TGTGCCATCAGTGGGCAGGGGGGGAACACCGGGGAGCTGTTTTTT,CAISGQGGNTGELFF
TRBV2,NA,TRBJ1-3,NA,TGTGCCAGCAGTCTACAGGGTCCCAACTCTGGAAACACCATATATTTT,CASSLQGPNSGNTIYF